Below are 26 T cell receptor beta chains sequenced from a single sample in a study of identical twins. TCRdb used MiXCR to reprocess the 5' RACE reads, holding one entry per CDR3 protein. The sample shows roughly 690,000 distinct CDR3 sequences, around 20% of them seen only once. These data were also reused for a study on T cells expressing NK-cell markers.

The specimen was PBMCs. Receptors were obtained from a young woman in good health.

This clonotype was seen only a few times. The V call is TRBV2, the J call TRBJ1-1, with 7 bases lining up with TRBD1. The CDR3 extends over 13 amino acids. Germline CDR1 reads SNHLY; CDR2 reads FYNNEI. Trimming at V came to 9 bases and at J to 3 bases, leaving 7 bases not matched to a gene. CDR3 sequence (DNA): TGTGCCAGGGAAACAGGGGTGGACACTGAAGCTTTCTTT. Protein: CARETGVDTEAFF.

This clonotype was found a few times. The rearrangement links TRBV9 to TRBJ2-1; D call uncertain. CDR1 is SGDLS, CDR2 YYNGEE, per germline. Trimming removed 0 bases at V and 0 bases at J, with 10 bases between. This CDR3 spans 16 amino acids. CDR3 coding DNA: TGTGCCAGCAGCGTAGGTGGCCACAGCTCCTACAATGAGCAGTTCTTC. This encodes CASSVGGHSSYNEQFF. Full variable domain (remainder filled in from reference TRBV9 and TRBJ2-1): DSGVTQTPKHLITATGQRVTLRCSPRSGDLSVYWYQQSLDQGLQFLIQYYNGEERAKGNILERFSAQQFPDLHSELNLSSLELGDSALYFCASSVGGHSSYNEQFFGPGTRLTVL.

This chain joins TRBV6-1 and TRBJ2-6; D is possibly TRBD1 or TRBD2 (5 bases each). This CDR3 spans 14 amino acids. The V end lost 6 bases, the J end lost 2 bases, and 8 bases lay between the germline ends. CDR1 and CDR2 (germline): MNHNS, SASEGT. CDR3 sequence reads: CASRGRAGANVLTF. CDR3 sequence (DNA): TGTGCCAGCAGGGGGCGGGCTGGGGCCAACGTCCTGACTTTC.

Many counts were recorded for this clonotype. This CDR3 reads CASSFQGSGRFTDTQYF. DNA for the CDR3: TGTGCCAGCAGCTTCCAAGGTAGCGGGAGGTTCACAGATACGCAGTATTTT. The chain combines TRBV5-5 with TRBJ2-3; 10 bases are shared with TRBD2. The CDR3 is 17 residues long. V shed 2 bases, J shed 2 bases, and the junction held 8 bases outside the gene matches. The germline CDR1 and CDR2 sequences are SGHKS and YYEKEE (reference sequence).

A note on this clonotype: One end of the junction does not line up with germline, which may come from a read error. This chain uses TRBV7-7 with TRBJ2-7; tentative D call: TRBD2 (5 bases). CDR3 length: 15 residues. Per germline, CDR1 SSHAT and CDR2 FNYEAQ (reference sequence). For the CDR3, the DNA is TGTGCTAGCAGCTTAATTGCGGGCCCGGACCGCGAGCAGTACTTC. Amino acid sequence: CASSLIAGPDREQYF.

This chain links TRBV20-1 with TRBJ1-2, with TRBD1 as a possible D gene (5 bases). Deletions cut 3 bases from V and 4 bases from J, with 9 bases between. The CDR3 length is 12 residues. Germline loops: CDR1 DFQATT, CDR2 SNEGSKA (reference sequence). CDR3 protein: CSARGGPYGYTF. CDR3 nucleotides: TGCAGTGCTAGGGGGGGACCCTATGGCTACACCTTC.

The rearrangement uses TRBV29-1 and TRBJ2-5; D might be TRBD1 or TRBD2, each matching 5 bases. CDR1 is SQVTM, CDR2 ANQGSEA, per germline. Trimming removed 5 bases from V and 1 base from J, with 26 bases in between. The CDR3 loop spans 18 amino acids. Here the CDR3 DNA reads TGCAGCGTTCAGGGCAGGGACGGTCGTACTTCTTTCCAAGAGACCCAGTACTTC. It codes for CSVQGRDGRTSFQETQYF.

This clonotype was counted a single time. At one of its ends the junction is not consistent with the germline gene, which may arise from a read error. The rearrangement links TRBV24-1 to TRBJ2-1; 8 bases fit TRBD2. In germline, CDR1 is KGHDR, CDR2 SFDVKD. This CDR3 spans 17 amino acids. The CDR3 loop reads CATSDSTGTRSSNEQFF. The CDR3 DNA sequence: TGTGCCACCAGTGATTCTACCGGGACTAGGTCCTCCAATGAGCAGTTCTTC.

This clonotype was found a few times. The chain uses TRBV29-1 and TRBJ2-3; TRBD2 might be the D (6 bases). The CDR3 loop spans 14 amino acids. From germline, CDR1 is SQVTM and CDR2 ANQGSEA. Trimming pared 7 bases from V and 0 bases from J, leaving 14 bases between. The DNA for the CDR3 is TGCAGCGCTATGCGGGATCCTAGCACAGATACGCAGTATTTT. Amino acid sequence: CSAMRDPSTDTQYF.

The chain links TRBV5-1 to TRBJ2-7; TRBD2 might be the D (5 bases). The V gene's germline CDR1 is SGHRS and CDR2 YFSETQ. CDR3 length equals 14 residues. Trimming shortened V by 2 bases and J by 0 bases, and 9 bases separated the two germline ends. CDR3 protein: CASSFEGHSYEQYF. The DNA of the CDR3 is TGCGCCAGCAGCTTTGAGGGCCACTCCTACGAGCAGTACTTC.

In its sample, this clonotype was seen a few times. DNA of the CDR3: TGTGCCAGCAGCTTAGGGGCAGCTTCTCTCTATGGCTACACCTTC. Amino acids: CASSLGAASLYGYTF. The chain recombines TRBV7-9 with TRBJ1-2, with no clear D. CDR1 is SEHNR and CDR2 is FQNEAQ in the germline V gene (reference sequence). V lost 1 base, J lost 4 bases, and 13 bases lay in between. The CDR3 contains 15 residues.

This sequence joins TRBV30 and TRBJ2-1; 12 bases match TRBD2. CDR3 length: 16 amino acids. In germline, CDR1 is GTSNPN, CDR2 SVGIG (reference sequence). Losses at the gene ends were 0 bases for V and 8 bases for J; bases not matched to a gene: 8. The DNA for the CDR3 is TGTGCCTGGAGTGTCGTTCTAGCGGGAGGGACGGATGAGCAGTTCTTC. The encoded protein is CAWSVVLAGGTDEQFF. Full variable domain (rest looked up from reference TRBV30 and TRBJ2-1): SQTIHQWPATLVQPVGSPLSLECTVEGTSNPNLYWYRQAAGRGLQLLFYSVGIGQISSEVPQNLSASRPQDRQFILSSKKLLLSDSGFYLCAWSVVLAGGTDEQFFGPGTRLTVL.

V usage is TRBV7-9 and J usage is TRBJ2-7; 8 positions agree with TRBD1. The CDR3 spans 16 residues. From germline, CDR1 is SEHNR and CDR2 FQNEAQ (reference sequence). V was pared by 1 base and J by 7 bases, with 12 bases of the junction left unmatched. The CDR3: CASSLGGTGLRREQYF. CDR3 in DNA: TGTGCCAGCAGCTTAGGGGGGACAGGACTAAGAAGGGAGCAGTACTTC.

This clonotype showed up many times. The V and J genes are TRBV4-1 and TRBJ2-1, with D tentatively TRBD1 (6 bases). Between the trimmed V and J ends, which lost 1 base and 0 bases, there was a span of 10 bases. Germline CDR1 reads MGHRA; CDR2 reads YSYEKL. The CDR3 consists of 16 residues. The CDR3, as DNA: TGCGCCAGCAGCCAAGGGTCCAGGGGCTCCTACAATGAGCAGTTCTTC. Its translation is CASSQGSRGSYNEQFF.

The CDR3 spells CASSVGGGLNEQFF. The CDR3 DNA is TGTGCCAGCAGCGTAGGCGGGGGGCTGAATGAGCAGTTCTTC. This rearrangement joins TRBV9 to TRBJ2-1; 8 positions match TRBD2. With V trimmed by 0 bases and J by 7 bases, 3 bases remained unmatched. The germline V gene encodes CDR1 SGDLS and CDR2 YYNGEE. The CDR3 spans 14 residues.

This clonotype has only a few counts. The V call is TRBV5-8, the J call TRBJ2-7, with D possibly being TRBD2 (6 bases). The CDR3 runs to 14 residues. V was pared by 1 base and J by 3 bases, with 11 bases between. CDR1 and CDR2 (germline): SGHTS, YDEGEE. CDR3 bases: TGTGCCAGCAGCTTGTACCGGACTATCTACGAGCAGTACTTC. Encoded protein: CASSLYRTIYEQYF.

The gene calls are TRBV12-3 or TRBV12-4 and TRBJ2-7; D is unresolved. With 10 bases removed from V and 2 bases from J, the gap between germline ends came to 21 bases. The CDR3 spans 15 residues. The CDR3 DNA is TGTGCCACTAGGGCGTCGGACCTCCCCACCTACGAGCAGTACTTC. This encodes CATRASDLPTYEQYF.

Points on this clonotype: This may be a read error: a much more frequent sequence differs by one nucleotide. The chain is built from TRBV18 and TRBJ2-3; no firm D call. The CDR3 spans 14 residues. Deletions cut 2 bases from V and 0 bases from J, with 6 bases between. Germline V CDR1 and CDR2: KGHSH, LQKENI. The CDR3 sequence: CASSPMTSTDTQYF. CDR3 coding DNA: TGTGCCAGCTCACCAATGACCAGCACAGATACGCAGTATTTT.

CDR3 region: CASSLVTSGRGYNEQFF. The CDR3 coding sequence is TGTGCCAGCAGCTTAGTGACTAGCGGGAGGGGGTACAATGAGCAGTTCTTC. The V gene is TRBV7-6, the J gene TRBJ2-1; 14 nucleotides align to TRBD2. J lost 4 bases, V lost 1 base, and 3 bases had no gene match. Germline lookup yields CDR1 SGHVS and CDR2 FNYEAQ. CDR3 length: 17 amino acids.

The chain recombines TRBV4-3 with TRBJ2-2; no clear D. V was clipped by 1 base and J by 6 bases, with 6 bases between them. The CDR3 totals 13 residues. The germline gives CDR1 LGHNA, CDR2 YSLEER. This chain's CDR3 is CASSQVGSGELFF. Written as DNA, the CDR3 is TGCGCCAGCAGCCAAGTGGGCTCCGGGGAGCTGTTTTTT.

This clonotype turned up a few times. This sequence joins TRBV27 and TRBJ2-1; no clear D gene. This CDR3 is built from 15 residues. From germline, CDR1 is MNHEY and CDR2 SMNVEV (reference sequence). The germline V and J ends were trimmed by 0 bases and 7 bases, with 13 bases remaining between them. The CDR3: CASSLSASLANEQFF. In nucleotides, the CDR3 is TGTGCCAGCAGTTTATCCGCTAGTCTGGCGAATGAGCAGTTCTTC.

The chain uses TRBV9 and TRBJ2-7, with a possible D match to TRBD2 (6 bases). V was trimmed by 0 bases and J by 2 bases, leaving 15 bases between them. CDR1 SGDLS and CDR2 YYNGEE come from the germline V gene. CDR3 length: 16 amino acids. The CDR3 DNA sequence: TGTGCCAGCAGCGTAGGTGCGCGGGATACCCCCTACGAGCAGTACTTC. This encodes CASSVGARDTPYEQYF.

V gene TRBV7-2 combines with J gene TRBJ2-3, with 9 positions matching TRBD2. From germline, CDR1 is SGHTA and CDR2 FQGNSA. Trimming removed 8 bases from V and 6 bases from J; junction bases left unmatched: 12. The CDR3 length is 15 residues. CDR3 nucleotide sequence: TGTGCCAGCGCTCGCACCTTCAGCGGGAGGGATACGCAGTATTTT. Its protein product is CASARTFSGRDTQYF.

With respect to this clonotype: Here the CDR3 omits its conserved ending phenylalanine or tryptophan, so a read error is the likely source. The genes are TRBV12-3 or TRBV12-4 and TRBJ2-6; D unclear. There are 14 residues in the CDR3. V gave up 7 bases and J gave up 2 bases, with 9 bases separating them. CDR3 amino acids: CASTKGAGANVLTS. The DNA for the CDR3 is TGTGCCAGCACGAAGGGTGCTGGGGCCAACGTCCTGACTTCC.

This clonotype was counted a few times. The genes are TRBV18 and TRBJ2-7; no firm D call. Trimming removed 1 base from V and 2 bases from J, with 6 bases in between. From germline, CDR1 is KGHSH and CDR2 LQKENI. This CDR3 has 13 residues. In DNA, the CDR3 is TGTGCCAGCTCACCACGCCAGACCTACGAGCAGTACTTC. It translates to CASSPRQTYEQYF.

Many counts were recorded for this clonotype. This chain uses TRBV5-6 with TRBJ2-7; the D gene is possibly TRBD1 (6 bases). The CDR3 loop spans 14 amino acids. CDR1 and CDR2 from the germline V gene are SGHDT and YYEEEE. V gave up 3 bases and J gave up 2 bases, with 12 bases separating them. This CDR3 is CASSSGTSAYEQYF. The DNA for the CDR3 is TGTGCCAGCAGCTCCGGGACAAGCGCCTACGAGCAGTACTTC.